This T cell receptor beta chain was identified during a study of lymphopenia after photon versus proton radiotherapy. Study-wide findings and caveats: After the lymphocyte nadir, photon-treated repertoires showed oligoclonal expansion, especially of CD8+ Temra cells. In patients who died, overall survival fell as post-nadir TCR diversity dropped more. Authors raise, but do not show, better survival with proton therapy. Under photons, naive T cells and diversity fell while effector/memory populations rose.

Worth noting for this clone: Its antigen is currently unknown.

Here immunoSEQ multiplex PCR was the method, and the copy in TCRdb shows in-frame clones only, minus some. In the table there are 25,000 to 35,000 clones, almost 90% of which are singletons. This CDR3 has 12 amino acids. Trimming pared 0 bases from V and 10 bases from J, leaving 9 bases between. Germline lookup yields CDR1 LGHNA and CDR2 YNFKEQ. The V and J genes are TRBV4-2 and TRBJ1-1, with no clear D. The receptor's source is a woman in her 50s with pancreatic cancer. This sample comprised peripheral blood, obtained from a patient treated with photon-based radiotherapy. CDR3 nucleotide sequence: TGTGCCAGCAGCCAAGACCGACTAAGAGCTTTCTTT. Its translation: CASSQDRLRAFF.